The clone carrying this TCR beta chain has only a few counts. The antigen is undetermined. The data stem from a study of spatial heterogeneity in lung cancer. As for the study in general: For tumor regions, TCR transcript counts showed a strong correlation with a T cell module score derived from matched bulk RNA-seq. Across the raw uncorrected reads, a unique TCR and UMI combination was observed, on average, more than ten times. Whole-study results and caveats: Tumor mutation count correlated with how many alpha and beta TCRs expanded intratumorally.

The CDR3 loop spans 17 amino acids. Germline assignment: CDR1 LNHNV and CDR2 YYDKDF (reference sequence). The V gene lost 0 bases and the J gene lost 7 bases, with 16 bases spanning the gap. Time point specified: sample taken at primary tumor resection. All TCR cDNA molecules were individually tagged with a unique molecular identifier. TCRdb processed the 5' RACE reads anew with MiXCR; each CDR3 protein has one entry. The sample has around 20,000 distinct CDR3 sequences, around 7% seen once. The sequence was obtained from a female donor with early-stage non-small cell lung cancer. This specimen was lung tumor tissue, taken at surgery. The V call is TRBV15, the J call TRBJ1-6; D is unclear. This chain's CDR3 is CATSRETVTVLNSPLHF. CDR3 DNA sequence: TGTGCCACCAGCAGAGAAACAGTTACAGTTTTAAATTCACCCCTCCACTTT.